These T cell receptor beta chains were read from a single sample in a study of regulatory T cells in long-lasting Graves disease. Each CDR3 protein gets one entry after TCRdb re-called the multiplex PCR reads with MiXCR. Of 420,000 or so distinct CDR3 sequences listed, about a sixth are singletons. This sample was also put to use in a study of T cells in Graves' hyperthyroidism and ophthalmopathy.

This specimen consisted of peripheral blood mononuclear cells (PBMCs), obtained at new diagnosis, from a patient treated with antithyroid drugs. These receptors all come from a woman aged 18-29 years with Graves disease. CDR3s include the opening cysteine and the closing phenylalanine or tryptophan. D genes are given only for firm matches. Some rows have no size entry. The others give once, few or many, or a class for an expanded clone.

size	J	D	V	DNA	CDR3
many	TRBJ1-1	TRBD1	TRBV11-2	TGTGCCAGCAGCTTACCCGTCACAGGGGGCCAAACTGAAGCTTTCTTT	CASSLPVTGGQTEAFF
NA	TRBJ2-1	TRBD2	TRBV15	TGTGCCACCAGCATATCTAGCGGGAGTTACAATGGGCAGTTCTTC	CATSISSGSYNGQFF
many	TRBJ2-7	NA	TRBV12-3/TRBV12-4	TGTGCCAGCAGTTTGGGGCCACGGCTCGAGCAGTACTTC	CASSLGPRLEQYF
NA	TRBJ1-5	NA	TRBV15	TGTGCCACCAGCAGAGATCCTCCAGGGAATAGCAATCAGCCCCAGCATTTT	CATSRDPPGNSNQPQHF
many	TRBJ2-7	NA	TRBV6-1	TGTGCCAGCAGGAACTTAAGGGACGAGCAGTACTTC	CASRNLRDEQYF
many	TRBJ2-1	TRBD2	TRBV3-1	TGTGCCAGCAGCCAAGATCTAGCGGAGATATACAATGAGCAGTTCTTC	CASSQDLAEIYNEQFF
NA	TRBJ2-2	NA	TRBV30	TGTGCCTGGAGGGCCCCCCGGCGGGCGAACACCGGGGAGCTGTTTTTT	CAWRAPRRANTGELFF
many	TRBJ2-7	TRBD1	TRBV11-2	TGTGCCAGCAGCTTAGGTACGACAGGGGGCGAGCAGTACTTC	CASSLGTTGGEQYF
NA	TRBJ1-6	NA	TRBV19	TGTGCCAGTAGCCATGGAGATTCACCCCTCCACTTT	CASSHGDSPLHF
many	TRBJ2-3	NA	TRBV20-1	TGCAGTGCTAGAGATCGAACGCGTTCCGCAGATACGCAGTATTTT	CSARDRTRSADTQYF
many	TRBJ2-7	NA	TRBV6-1	TGTGCCAGCAGGGGCCATTACGAGCAGTACTTC	CASRGHYEQYF
many	TRBJ2-7	NA	TRBV7-2	TGTGCCAGCAGCTTCTTAGGTGACCCCTCCTACGAGCAGTACTTC	CASSFLGDPSYEQYF
NA	TRBJ2-7	NA	TRBV5-4	TGTGCCAGCATGGCTGGTGAAGGGAACTACGAGCGGTACTTC	CASMAGEGNYERYF
NA	TRBJ2-7	NA	TRBV7-9	TGTGCCAGCAGCCCGTTAAATGACGCTTCCTACAATGAGCAGTACTTC	CASSPLNDASYNEQYF
many	TRBJ2-5	TRBD2	TRBV9	TGTGCCAGCAGTATCGGGGGGACCCGCGGGGAGACCCAGTACTTC	CASSIGGTRGETQYF
many	TRBJ2-1	NA	TRBV7-9	TGTGCCAGCAGCATACCTCTTAGGCCTGAGCAGTTCTTC	CASSIPLRPEQFF
many	TRBJ2-3	TRBD2	TRBV7-6	TGTGCCAGCAGCAAGACTAGCGGGGTCACAGATACGCAGTATTTT	CASSKTSGVTDTQYF
few	TRBJ2-7	NA	TRBV20-1	TGCAGTGCTAGAGTCCCACGGACTCCCTACGAGCAGTACTTC	CSARVPRTPYEQYF
few	TRBJ2-1	NA	TRBV7-9	TGTGCCAGCAGCCTCGGACTACCACTCTGGGGTGAGCAGTTCTTC	CASSLGLPLWGEQFF
many	TRBJ2-1	NA	TRBV19	TGTGCCAGCAGCCTCCGGGACTTCTACAATGAGCAGTTCTTC	CASSLRDFYNEQFF
many	TRBJ1-5	NA	TRBV7-3	TGTGCCAGCAGCTTATGGACGGGAGGGGATCAGCCCCAGCATTTT	CASSLWTGGDQPQHF
NA	TRBJ2-5	NA	TRBV6-2/TRBV6-3	TGTGCCAGCAGTTACGGGGTTGAGACCCAGTACTTC	CASSYGVETQYF
few	TRBJ1-3	NA	TRBV7-9	TGTGCCAGCAGCTTAGGGCCCCGGCACAACGGAAACACCATATATTTT	CASSLGPRHNGNTIYF
many	TRBJ2-1	NA	TRBV20-1	TGCAGTGCTAGAGGGGACCCAACCCTGGTCAATGAGCAGTTCTTC	CSARGDPTLVNEQFF
many	TRBJ2-3	NA	TRBV11-1	TGTGCCAGCAGCTGGAGGGGGGCAGATACGCAGTATTTT	CASSWRGADTQYF
few	TRBJ2-2	TRBD2	TRBV7-9	TGTGCCAGCAGCTTAACCGGACTAGCGGGAGGTACCGGGGAGCTGTTTTTT	CASSLTGLAGGTGELFF
many	TRBJ2-7	TRBD2	TRBV28	TGTGCCAGCAGTGGACTAGCGGGGCACGAGCAGTACTTC	CASSGLAGHEQYF
few	TRBJ1-3	NA	TRBV5-6	TGTGCCAGCAGTGTGACCCTCCTTAGCTCTGGAAACACCATATATTTT	CASSVTLLSSGNTIYF
many	TRBJ2-7	NA	TRBV7-2	TGTGCCAGCAGCTTAAATTTGGCGTACGAGCAGTACTTC	CASSLNLAYEQYF
many	TRBJ2-5	TRBD1	TRBV28	TGTGCCAGCAGTCTCGCCCGGGACAGACAAGAGACCCAGTACTTC	CASSLARDRQETQYF
few	TRBJ1-5	NA	TRBV20-1	TGCAGTGCTAGATCCGGGACGGTCAATCAGCCCCAGCATTTT	CSARSGTVNQPQHF